A single T cell receptor (beta chain) is shown here with its context. The record originates from a study of T cell responses to AZD1222 COVID-19 vaccine. Trimming stripped 7 bases from V and 8 bases from J, with 17 bases between. Looked up from germline, CDR1 is KGHDR and CDR2 is SFDVKD. This CDR3 spans 14 amino acids. Produced via immunoSEQ multiplex PCR; TCRdb's table is partial and in-frame only. The sample shows about 100,000 clones, over 75% of them seen only once. This clonotype originated in an adult in good health. Sequenced material: peripheral blood, taken on day 0 of AZD1222 vaccination. This chain connects TRBV24-1 to TRBJ1-5; tentatively, D is TRBD1 (5 bases). The CDR3 reads CATRATGEDEPQHF. Written as DNA, the CDR3 is TGTGCCACCAGGGCCACGGGGGAGGACGAGCCCCAGCATTTT.